This T cell receptor beta chain derives from a study of blood T cells in healthy people across ages. Regarding the study as a whole: Correlation between TCR beta diversity and naive T cell percentage was strong. Long-lived donors carried more naive CD4+ cells and greater diversity than aged donors.

A sample-barcoded 5' primer and a J-beta primer mix were used in a second PCR of about 7 to 11 cycles. Each sample provided no less than 2.5 million CDR3-containing paired-end reads. MiXCR, applied by TCRdb to the 5' RACE reads, yields one record per CDR3 protein. Of around 1.5 million distinct CDR3 sequences listed, 35% to 45% are singletons. This clonotype was observed a handful of times. The antigen remains unidentified. In terms of origin and age, donors were healthy Caucasian individuals from Russia aged roughly 6 to 95. CDR1 and CDR2 (germline): SGHTA, FQGNSA. This CDR3 region has 17 residues. Trimming shortened V by 1 base and J by 2 bases, and 18 bases separated the two germline ends.

This rearrangement joins TRBV7-2 to TRBJ2-7, with a weak D call TRBD1 (6 bases). Sequencing was done on a sample of blood. The source of this sequence is a woman in her late teens or twenties in good health. CDR3 DNA sequence: TGTGCCAGCAGCTTAGGGTATTCGGGCAGGGGACCCTACGAGCAGTACTTC. Protein sequence: CASSLGYSGRGPYEQYF.